A single TCR beta chain is shown here with its context. Its specificity is not known. This record belongs to a study of beta chain features in type 1 diabetes. General study results and limits: A pattern of fewer insertions and more deletions at VDJ junctions was seen in type 1 diabetes patients.

Investigators reverse transcribed all isolated RNA, so they sequenced expressed TCRB transcripts. The table came from immunoSEQ multiplex PCR; TCRdb's copy has only in-frame clones and leaves some out. The table has 600,000 to 650,000 clones, around a sixth seen once. Isolation of CD4+ naive, central memory, regulatory and stem cell-like memory cells was achieved by sorting via CD45RO/CCR7/CD25/CD127/CD95/CD27. Sorted populations were all over 98% pure. V shed 4 bases and J shed 0 bases, with 16 bases lying between them. The CDR3 spans 16 residues. Germline V gene lookup returns CDR1 MGHRA and CDR2 YSYEKL.

This sequence originates from a man aged 18 to 30 in good health. V is TRBV4-1 and J is TRBJ2-7; D call uncertain. Sequencing used naive CD4+ T cells from blood. CDR3 in DNA: TGCGCCAGCAGCCCCAGTCCCTCTAAGAGCTCCTACGAGCAGTACTTC. It specifies CASSPSPSKSSYEQYF.